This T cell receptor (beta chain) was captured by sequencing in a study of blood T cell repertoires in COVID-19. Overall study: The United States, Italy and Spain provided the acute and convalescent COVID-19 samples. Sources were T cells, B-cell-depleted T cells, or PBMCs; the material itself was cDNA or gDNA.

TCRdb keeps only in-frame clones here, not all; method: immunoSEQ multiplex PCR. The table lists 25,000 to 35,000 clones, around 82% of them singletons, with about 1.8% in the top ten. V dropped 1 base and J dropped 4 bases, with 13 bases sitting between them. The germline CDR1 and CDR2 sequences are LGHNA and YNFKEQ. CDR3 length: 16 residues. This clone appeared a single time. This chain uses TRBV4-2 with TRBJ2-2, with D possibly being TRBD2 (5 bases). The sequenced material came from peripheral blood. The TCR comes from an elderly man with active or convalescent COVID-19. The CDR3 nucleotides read TGTGCCAGCAGCCAAGTGTCGGGCGGAGGCACCGGGGAGCTGTTTTTT. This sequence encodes CASSQVSGGGTGELFF.